These T cell receptor beta chains were read from a single sample in a study of T cell responses to AZD1222 COVID-19 vaccine. Sequencing used immunoSEQ multiplex PCR; TCRdb keeps in-frame clones, though not all of them. The repertoire consists of approximately 110,000 clones, with around 76% occurring once and the leading ten covering 5%. This sample comprised peripheral blood, obtained on day 0 of AZD1222 vaccination. These TCRs come from an adult in good health. Both conserved end residues are part of each CDR3. A D gene is named only where the DNA matches it firmly. The size entry is marked missing in some rows and otherwise reads once, few, many or a size class.

- - 13 TRBJ2-2 TRBV9 TGTGCCAGCAGCGCGGCAAGCACCGGGGAGCTGTTTTTT CASSAASTGELFF
TRBD1 - 16 TRBJ1-2 TRBV9 TGTGCCAGCAGCGTACATCCTACTGGGACAGGTGACGGCTACACCTTC CASSVHPTGTGDGYTF
TRBD1 - 15 TRBJ2-7 TRBV19 TGTGCCAGTAGTATAACAGGGGGAGATTTCTACGAGCAGTACTTC CASSITGGDFYEQYF
- - 15 TRBJ1-1 TRBV5-1 TGCGCCAGCAGCTTGCGGAGTTTGGGGGTCACTGAAGCTTTCTTT CASSLRSLGVTEAFF
- - 12 TRBJ1-2 TRBV7-3 TGTGCCAGCAGCTTCGATGGGGTCGGCTACACCTTC CASSFDGVGYTF
TRBD1 - 15 TRBJ1-2 TRBV7-2 TGTGCCAGCAGCGGAGGGAGGGGGACAGGCTATGGCTACACCTTC CASSGGRGTGYGYTF
- - 14 TRBJ2-1 TRBV10-2 TGCGCCAGCAGTGAGGGCAGGCTCTACAATGAGCAGTTCTTC CASSEGRLYNEQFF
TRBD1 - 13 TRBJ1-2 TRBV12-3/TRBV12-4 TGTGCCAGCAGTTTTCTCCAGGGGGGTGGCTACACCTTC CASSFLQGGGYTF
TRBD1 - 12 TRBJ1-2 TRBV5-1 TGCGCCAGCTCGGGACAGAACTATGGCTACACCTTC CASSGQNYGYTF
TRBD2 - 15 TRBJ2-1 TRBV4-3 TGCGCCAGCAGCCATCAGCGGGGGACGAACAATGAGCAGTTCTTC CASSHQRGTNNEQFF
- - 15 TRBJ1-5 TRBV7-6 TGTGCCAGCAGTTTGGGGTCGGCAGGCGGACAGCCCCAGCATTTT CASSLGSAGGQPQHF
- - 14 TRBJ1-2 TRBV2 TGTGCCAGCAGTGAATTGGAGGCTAACTATGGCTACACCTTC CASSELEANYGYTF
- few 15 TRBJ1-2 TRBV7-8 TGTGCCAGCAGCTTAGGGGCTGGGGATCGCTATGGCTACACCTTC CASSLGAGDRYGYTF
- - 17 TRBJ1-3 TRBV7-8 TGTGCCAGCAGCTTCTTTGCCGGGATCATGACTGGAAACACCATATATTTT CASSFFAGIMTGNTIYF
- - 16 TRBJ1-5 TRBV3-1/TRBV3-2 TGTGCCAGCAGCCAAGGGCCCTCGAGGGGCAATCAGCCCCAGCATTTT CASSQGPSRGNQPQHF
- - 12 TRBJ1-1 TRBV30 TGTGCCTGGAGCCGACAGAGCACTGAAGCTTTCTTT CAWSRQSTEAFF
TRBD1 - 12 TRBJ1-1 TRBV30 TGTGCCTGGGACGGGCGAGGGGGCGAAGCTTTCTTT CAWDGRGGEAFF
- - 13 TRBJ1-2 TRBV5-4 TGTGCCAGCAGCTTGGGGGCTCCTGGAATCTACACCTTC CASSLGAPGIYTF
- - 15 TRBJ1-4 TRBV7-2 TGTGCCAGCAGCCTTTCCGGGACAACTAATGAAAAACTGTTTTTT CASSLSGTTNEKLFF
- - 15 TRBJ2-3 TRBV2 TGTGCCAGCAGTGAGAGGGGGGGGCCCACAGATACGCAGTATTTT CASSERGGPTDTQYF
TRBD2 - 18 TRBJ2-1 TRBV7-2 TGTGCCAGCAGCCCTGTTAAAGCGGGGGGGCCAGGAGACAATGAGCAGTTCTTC CASSPVKAGGPGDNEQFF
- - 14 TRBJ1-1 TRBV9 TGTGCCAGCAGCTCTCGTCTAGTGGAGACTGAAGCTTTCTTT CASSSRLVETEAFF
- - 16 TRBJ1-3 TRBV19 TGTGCCAGTAGAACCCGGGACATGTTCTCTGGAAACACCATATATTTT CASRTRDMFSGNTIYF
- few 12 TRBJ2-5 TRBV6-2/TRBV6-3 TGTGCCAGCAGTTATACAAGGGAGACCCAGTACTTC CASSYTRETQYF
- - 11 TRBJ2-1 TRBV6-2/TRBV6-3 TGTGCCAGCAGTTACATTCATGAGCAGTTCTTC CASSYIHEQFF
- - 10 TRBJ2-7 TRBV29-1 TGCAGCGTTCGGATTGACGAGCAGTACTTC CSVRIDEQYF
- once 16 TRBJ1-3 TRBV7-2 TGTGCCAGCAGCTCTACGGCGTCGCGGGGGGATGTGGCCATATATTTT CASSSTASRGDVAIYF
- few 15 TRBJ1-2 TRBV2 TGTGCCAGCAGCCTAAGGGGAACAGGGTCGGGAGGCTACACCTTC CASSLRGTGSGGYTF
TRBD2 - 14 TRBJ2-1 TRBV7-2 TGTGCCAGCAGGTTACGACTAGCGGGGGATGAGCAGTTCTTC CASRLRLAGDEQFF
- - 14 TRBJ1-1 TRBV6-2/TRBV6-3 TGTGCCAGCAGTAGGTTCCAGGGGTTTTCTGAAGCTTTCTTT CASSRFQGFSEAFF
- - 14 TRBJ1-5 TRBV3-1/TRBV3-2 TGTGCCAGCAGCCAAGATCAAGGCTTAGGGCCCCAGCATTTT CASSQDQGLGPQHF
- - 13 TRBJ2-7 TRBV2 TGTGCCAGCAGTTTACGACAGTCCTACGAGCAGTACTTC CASSLRQSYEQYF
- - 16 TRBJ1-4 TRBV5-1 TGCGCCAGCACCTCCAATTCCAGGGCAACTAATGAAAAACTGTTTTTT CASTSNSRATNEKLFF
- - 14 TRBJ2-5 TRBV6-5 TGTGCCAGCAGTACCCTCCCGAGTTGGGAGACCCAGTACTTC CASSTLPSWETQYF
- few 16 TRBJ1-3 TRBV18 TGTGCCAGCTCACTGAAGACCTTCAGCTCTGGAAACACCATATATTTT CASSLKTFSSGNTIYF
- once 12 TRBJ2-3 TRBV14 TGTGCCAGCAGCCTTCGACCAGATACGCAGTATTTT CASSLRPDTQYF
- - 13 TRBJ2-7 TRBV5-1 TGCGCCAGCAGCTCGGACAGCCTCTACGAGCAGTACTTC CASSSDSLYEQYF